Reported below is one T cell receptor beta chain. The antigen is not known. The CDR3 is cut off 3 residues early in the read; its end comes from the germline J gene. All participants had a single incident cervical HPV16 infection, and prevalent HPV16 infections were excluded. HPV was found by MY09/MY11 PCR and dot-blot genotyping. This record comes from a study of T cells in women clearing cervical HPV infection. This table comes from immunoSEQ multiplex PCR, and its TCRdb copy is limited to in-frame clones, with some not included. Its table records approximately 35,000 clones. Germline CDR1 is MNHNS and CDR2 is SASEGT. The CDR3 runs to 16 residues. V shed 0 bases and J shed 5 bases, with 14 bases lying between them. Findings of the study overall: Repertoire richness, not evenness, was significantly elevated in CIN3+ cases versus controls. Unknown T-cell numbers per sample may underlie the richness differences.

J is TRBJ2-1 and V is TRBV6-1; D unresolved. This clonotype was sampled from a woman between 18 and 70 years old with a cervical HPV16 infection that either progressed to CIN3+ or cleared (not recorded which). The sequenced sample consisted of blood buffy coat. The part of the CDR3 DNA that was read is TGTGCCAGCAGTGAAGCAAGGTGGGCTACGGACAATGAG. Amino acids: CASSEARWATDNE. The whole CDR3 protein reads CASSEARWATDNEQFF.